This passage covers 19 T cell receptor beta chains from one sample sequenced in a study of T-cell memory formation after mild COVID-19. TCRdb re-called the 5' RACE reads with MiXCR, one entry per CDR3 protein. Seen here are approximately 500,000 distinct CDR3 sequences, nearly 25% observed once, and the top ten hold around an eighth. The sample consisted of PBMCs or a T cell subset sorted from them (not recorded which). Receptors were obtained from an adult woman who had mild COVID-19 (a few samples of this study predate the infection). Cell type and time point are not known.

The table lists this clonotype with a few counts. V is TRBV19 and J is TRBJ2-1; 8 bases fit TRBD2. The CDR3 has 14 residues. V lost 9 bases, J lost 8 bases, and 12 bases stayed unmatched. From germline, CDR1 is LNHDA and CDR2 SQIVND (reference sequence). The CDR3 sequence: CARACREGPDEQFF. The CDR3 DNA follows: TGTGCCAGGGCCTGCCGGGAGGGCCCGGATGAGCAGTTCTTC. Supplemented by reference TRBV19 and TRBJ2-1, the full variable domain reads DGGITQSPKYLFRKEGQNVTLSCEQNLNHDAMYWYRQDPGQGLRLIYYSQIVNDFQKGDIAEGYSVSREKKESFPLTVTSAQKNPTAFYLCARACREGPDEQFFGPGTRLTVL.

This clonotype was seen ten or more times. The J gene is TRBJ2-7, the V gene TRBV4-2; no definite D call. The length of the CDR3 is 15 residues. Germline-derived CDR1 and CDR2 are LGHNA and YNFKEQ. Trimming took 0 bases from V and 0 from J, leaving 9 bases between them. The CDR3 loop is CASSQESASSYEQYF. DNA of the CDR3: TGTGCCAGCAGCCAAGAGTCGGCCTCCTCCTACGAGCAGTACTTC.

This clonotype was observed a handful of times. This chain connects TRBV6-5 to TRBJ2-2, with 8 bases that match TRBD1. V shed 4 bases and J 0 bases; nucleotides not matched to a gene: 10. Germline values: CDR1 MNHEY, CDR2 SVGAGI. The CDR3 loop spans 18 amino acids. CDR3: CASSLRHLGQANTGELFF. The DNA for the CDR3 is TGTGCCAGCAGTTTACGGCACCTGGGACAGGCGAACACCGGGGAGCTGTTTTTT.

This clonotype was detected a few times. The V gene is TRBV5-6, the J gene TRBJ1-2; tentative D call: TRBD1 (5 bases). Germline V CDR1 and CDR2: SGHDT, YYEEEE. With 0 bases removed from V and 5 bases from J, the gap between germline ends came to 14 bases. This CDR3 spans 15 amino acids. The CDR3 nucleotides are TGTGCCAGCAGCTTGGGCAGTAGGACACCTTATGGCTACACCTTC. Its translation is CASSLGSRTPYGYTF.

This clonotype has a single count. The rearrangement links TRBV7-3 to TRBJ1-5, with unresolved D. The germline CDR1 and CDR2 sequences are SGHTA and FQGTGA. Trimming pared 5 bases from V and 0 bases from J, leaving 11 bases between. The CDR3 is 15 residues long. CDR3 residues: CASSPGEGSNQPQHF. CDR3 sequence (DNA): TGTGCCAGCAGCCCCGGGGAGGGTAGCAATCAGCCCCAGCATTTT.

The table lists this clonotype with a few counts. The gene calls are TRBV20-1 and TRBJ1-2; D is unclear. The V gene lost 0 bases and the J gene lost 6 bases, with 11 bases spanning the gap. The CDR3 covers 13 residues. In germline, CDR1 is DFQATT, CDR2 SNEGSKA (reference sequence). The CDR3 loop is CSARDIREDGYTF. Written as DNA, the CDR3 is TGCAGTGCTAGAGATATTCGGGAAGATGGCTACACCTTC.

This chain links TRBV27 with TRBJ2-2; D is possibly TRBD1 (6 bases). The length of the CDR3 is 16 residues. Germline lookup yields CDR1 MNHEY and CDR2 SMNVEV (reference sequence). Trimming removed 2 bases from V and 5 bases from J, with 15 bases in between. The CDR3 DNA follows: TGTGCCAGCAGTTTACTTGGACAGAGTTTTACCGGGGAGCTGTTTTTT. Residues: CASSLLGQSFTGELFF.

The genes are TRBV6-6 and TRBJ1-5; TRBD1 might be the D (5 bases). Between the trimmed V and J ends, which lost 11 bases and 7 bases, there was a span of 15 bases. The CDR3 is 12 amino acids. Germline V gene data show CDR1 as MNHNY and CDR2 as SVGAGI (reference sequence). This CDR3 reads CAATGGIQPQHF. CDR3 bases: TGTGCCGCCACCGGGGGGATACAGCCCCAGCATTTT.

V usage is TRBV3-1 and J usage is TRBJ2-2; either TRBD1 or TRBD2 may supply D (5 bases each). Germline V CDR1 and CDR2: LGHDT, YNNKEL (reference sequence). The CDR3 runs 17 residues. The ends were cut back, 1 base at V and 0 bases at J, with 12 bases in the middle. The CDR3 DNA follows: TGTGCCAGCAGCCAAGGCTGGGGGATTTCGAACACCGGGGAGCTGTTTTTT. Translated: CASSQGWGISNTGELFF.

This clonotype has only a few counts. J is TRBJ1-6 and V is TRBV4-2; 9 positions match TRBD1. Germline loops: CDR1 LGHNA, CDR2 YNFKEQ. V trimming: 0 bases; J trimming: 6 bases; junction bases outside the gene matches: 9. CDR3 length equals 18 residues. The chain's CDR3 is CASSQELNRDRVNSPLHF. CDR3 nucleotides: TGTGCCAGCAGCCAAGAGCTGAACCGGGACAGGGTTAATTCACCCCTCCACTTT.

This rearrangement joins TRBV4-3 to TRBJ1-2; TRBD1 is a possible D gene (6 bases). Per germline, CDR1 LGHNA and CDR2 YSLEER. V was cut by 0 bases and J by 8 bases, with 10 bases left in between. This CDR3 comprises 13 residues. CDR3 DNA: TGCGCCAGCAGCCAAGACAGGGGAGGGGGCTACACCTTC. Translated, it gives CASSQDRGGGYTF.

The rearrangement uses TRBV18 and TRBJ1-1; TRBD1 matches at 11 bases. Per germline, CDR1 KGHSH and CDR2 LQKENI. The CDR3 is 15 amino acids. Trimming cost V 3 bases and J 6 bases; bases outside gene matches: 6. This chain's CDR3 is CASSPAGQGGSEAFF. CDR3 nucleotide sequence: TGTGCCAGCTCACCGGCGGGACAGGGGGGGTCTGAAGCTTTCTTT. The whole variable domain, filled in from reference TRBV18 and TRBJ1-1, reads NAGVMQNPRHLVRRRGQEARLRCSPMKGHSHVYWYRQLPEEGLKFMVYLQKENIIDESGMPKERFSAEFPKEGPSILRIQQVVRGDSAAYFCASSPAGQGGSEAFFGQGTRLTVV.

The chain has TRBV3-1 and TRBJ2-3; 16 positions match TRBD2. The CDR3 is made up of 19 amino acids. Trimming at V came to 0 bases and at J to 0 bases, leaving 3 bases not matched to a gene. CDR1 and CDR2 from the germline V gene are LGHDT and YNNKEL (reference sequence). CDR3 sequence reads: CASSQDWGLAGGSTDTQYF. The CDR3 nucleotides are TGTGCCAGCAGCCAAGATTGGGGACTAGCGGGAGGGAGCACAGATACGCAGTATTTT.

This clonotype was seen only a few times. The chain has TRBV10-3 and TRBJ2-1; TRBD2 aligns across 9 bases. Germline CDR1 and CDR2: ENHRY and SYGVKD. The CDR3 has 16 amino acids. V lost 5 bases and J lost 3; bases outside the gene matches: 8. DNA for the CDR3: TGTGCCATCAGTTCAGCCGGGACTAGCCACTACAATGAGCAGTTCTTC. Its translation: CAISSAGTSHYNEQFF.

The CDR3 reads CASSLRIGTLYIQYF. The CDR3 DNA is TGTGCCAGCAGTTTACGTATAGGGACCTTGTACATTCAGTACTTC. The rearrangement joins TRBV12-3 or TRBV12-4 to TRBJ2-4; D assignment may be TRBD1 or TRBD2 (5 bases each). V shed 2 bases and J shed 8 bases, with 16 bases lying between them. The CDR3 covers 15 residues.

The chain uses TRBV7-9 and TRBJ1-2, with D tentatively TRBD1 (5 bases). CDR1 SEHNR and CDR2 FQNEAQ come from the germline V gene (reference sequence). This CDR3 has 16 residues. Deletions cut 3 bases from V and 3 bases from J, with 17 bases between. For the CDR3, the DNA is TGTGCCAGCAGCTTCGTGCAACAGGACAACTACTATGGCTACACCTTC. Amino acids: CASSFVQQDNYYGYTF.

The rearrangement joins TRBV12-3 or TRBV12-4 to TRBJ2-5; no clear D. The CDR3 totals 13 residues. The V end lost 5 bases, the J end lost 4 bases, and 11 bases lay between the germline ends. CDR3 DNA: TGTGCCAGCAGTCCTGGGCCCATAGAGACCCAGTACTTC. Residues: CASSPGPIETQYF.

J is TRBJ2-5 and V is TRBV18, with TRBD1 identical over 7 bases. Germline-derived CDR1 and CDR2 are KGHSH and LQKENI. The CDR3 consists of 14 residues. V lost 3 bases, J lost 4 bases, and 5 bases stayed unmatched. The CDR3: CASSPDRARETQYF. The CDR3 DNA reads as TGTGCCAGCTCACCCGACAGGGCTAGAGAGACCCAGTACTTC.

The chain combines TRBV4-3 with TRBJ2-7; no definite D call. Germline CDR1 and CDR2: LGHNA and YSLEER. The V end lost 0 bases, the J end lost 4 bases, and 7 bases lay between the germline ends. The CDR3 covers 13 residues. CDR3 coding DNA: TGCGCCAGCAGCCAAGATCTTTGGTACGAGCAGTACTTC. This codes for CASSQDLWYEQYF.